The 9 T cell receptor beta chains below come from one sample, sequenced in a study of blood T cell repertoires in COVID-19. The repertoire was sequenced with immunoSEQ multiplex PCR; TCRdb's copy has only in-frame clones and lacks some. The sample records 220,000 or so clones, about 83% being singletons. The sequencing sample was made of PBMCs or T cells enriched from blood (not recorded which). These receptors all stem from a woman between 35 and 50 years old who had recovered from COVID-19.

This chain connects TRBV7-9 to TRBJ2-5; D is perhaps TRBD2 (6 bases). The germline V and J ends were trimmed by 1 base and 1 base, with 7 bases remaining between them. The CDR3 is 14 amino acids. Germline V gives CDR1 SEHNR, CDR2 FQNEAQ (reference sequence). CDR3 sequence reads: CASSLVTSQETQYF. The CDR3 region has the DNA TGTGCCAGCAGCTTAGTGACTAGCCAAGAGACCCAGTACTTC. The entire variable domain, with the rest obtained from reference TRBV7-9 and TRBJ2-5, is as follows: DTGVSQNPRHKITKRGQNVTFRCDPISEHNRLYWYRQTLGQGPEFLTYFQNEAQLEKSRLLSDRFSAERPKGSFSTLEIQRTEQGDSAMYLCASSLVTSQETQYFGPGTRLLVL.

At least ten counts were recorded for this clone. This chain joins TRBV7-3 and TRBJ2-1; 8 bases fit TRBD2. J lost 6 bases, V lost 0 bases, and 4 bases had no gene match. The germline CDR1 and CDR2 sequences are SGHTA and FQGTGA. CDR3 length: 15 residues. DNA for the CDR3: TGTGCCAGCAGCTTAACTAGCGGGATCACCAATGAGCAGTTCTTC. It specifies CASSLTSGITNEQFF.

J is TRBJ1-3 and V is TRBV7-2; D is perhaps TRBD1 (5 bases). The CDR3 covers 15 residues. V lost 1 base and J lost 4, with 11 bases in between. Germline V gene data show CDR1 as SGHTA and CDR2 as FQGNSA. The CDR3 bases are TGTGCCAGCAGCTTAGGAGGAGGGGCAGGAAACACCATATATTTT. Its protein is CASSLGGGAGNTIYF.

The chain has TRBV27 and TRBJ2-7, with TRBD2 identical over 13 bases. Losses at the gene ends were 6 bases for V and 5 bases for J; bases not matched to a gene: 7. In germline, CDR1 is MNHEY, CDR2 SMNVEV (reference sequence). There are 15 residues in the CDR3. CDR3 sequence reads: CASRRETSGRHEQYF. The CDR3, as DNA: TGTGCCAGCAGACGCGAGACTAGCGGGAGGCACGAGCAGTACTTC.

The CDR3 protein is CASSLAAGGAYNEQFF. CDR3 bases: TGCGCCAGCAGCTTGGCCGCGGGAGGGGCCTACAATGAGCAGTTCTTC. The chain joins TRBV5-1 to TRBJ2-1, with 9 bases matching TRBD2. J lost 2 bases, V lost 0 bases, and 3 bases had no gene match. The CDR3 spans 16 residues. CDR1 is SGHRS and CDR2 is YFSETQ in the germline V gene.

This clone was seen just once. The chain carries TRBV18 and TRBJ1-4, with D maybe TRBD1 (6 bases). V dropped 3 bases and J dropped 8 bases, with 16 bases sitting between them. Germline CDR1 is KGHSH and CDR2 is LQKENI. The CDR3 loop spans 15 amino acids. CDR3 residues: CASSPDGGRSEKLFF. Written as DNA, the CDR3 is TGTGCCAGCTCACCCGACGGGGGGCGATCAGAAAAACTGTTTTTT.

This clone appeared once. J is TRBJ1-4 and V is TRBV15, with D uncertain. This CDR3 is built from 15 residues. Trimming pared 1 base from V and 0 bases from J, leaving 6 bases between. Germline CDR1 and CDR2: LNHNV and YYDKDF (reference sequence). The chain's CDR3 is CATSRGSTTNEKLFF. CDR3 nucleotides: TGTGCCACCAGCAGAGGGAGTACAACTAATGAAAAACTGTTTTTT.

This clone was seen only a few times. The chain couples TRBV4-1 to TRBJ1-2; D gene uncertain. V lost 4 bases, J lost 8 bases, and 11 bases lay in between. The CDR3 extends over 12 amino acids. CDR1 and CDR2 from the germline V gene are MGHRA and YSYEKL. CDR3 nucleotide sequence: TGCGCCAGCAGCCCGACGGGAGGAGGCTACACCTTC. Protein: CASSPTGGGYTF.

The chain couples TRBV28 to TRBJ1-2; D possibly corresponds to TRBD1 (5 bases). Germline V CDR1 and CDR2: MDHEN, SYDVKM. The CDR3 sequence is 16 residues long. Trimming took off 7 bases at V and 1 base at J, with 19 bases between the two ends. CDR3 sequence reads: CASTDQSGQVNYGYTF. The CDR3 DNA follows: TGTGCCAGCACCGATCAGTCAGGACAAGTTAACTATGGCTACACCTTC.